This T cell receptor (beta chain) was sequenced in a study of T cell changes during pregnancy in multiple sclerosis. Trimming removed 1 base at V and 6 bases at J, with 13 bases between. Germline V gene data show CDR1 as MDHEN and CDR2 as SYDVKM. This CDR3 spans 14 amino acids. The assay was immunoSEQ multiplex PCR, and TCRdb's table has in-frame clones only and misses some. The sample lists under 50,000 clones, approximately 95% occurring once. This chain links TRBV28 with TRBJ2-7; tentatively, D is TRBD2 (5 bases). The sample in question was CD8+ T cells from peripheral blood mononuclear cells, obtained in the first trimester of pregnancy. The TCR sequence derives from a female donor with multiple sclerosis, enrolled in a pregnancy study. This CDR3 is CASSLSDGVGEQYF. In DNA form, the CDR3 reads TGTGCCAGCAGTTTATCCGACGGGGTGGGCGAGCAGTACTTC.